This T cell receptor beta chain is from a study of blood T cell repertoires in COVID-19 (dated by TCRdb to between 2020 and 2021). With respect to the entire study: Samples from collaborators originated in the United States, Italy and Spain and spanned both the acute and convalescent phases of COVID-19. Where available, HLA class I and class II types were taken from metadata supplied by the sample provider and were not determined by assay-based typing. The sample metadata nearly always contained a de-identified subject ID, COVID-19 status, age in years and sex. The material from the prospective study consisted of cDNA or gDNA derived from T cells, B-cell-depleted T cells, or PBMCs. The repertoires were released in a freely available public database meant as a resource for research on the immune response to SARS-CoV-2. The samples were drawn from the first 160 participants of the ongoing ImmuneRACE study and from 950 to 1,500 subjects provided by 6 global collaborators. Deeply sampled blood TCRbeta repertoires from subjects exposed to, actively infected with, or recovered from COVID-19 were included in the dataset.

Regarding this clone: There is no known antigen for this receptor. One base away there is no much larger clone; base qualities are not given.

The research as a whole found: The quantity of clinical and demographic metadata differed by source and by participant and was supplied without curation.

Collaborating institutions collected whole blood in K2EDTA tubes following their own protocols. For TCRbeta analysis, collaborators shipped samples in one of three forms: frozen whole blood, isolated PBMCs, or DNA extracted from either of those sample types. The immunoSEQ Assay, a bias-controlled multiplex PCR, was used to amplify TCRbeta CDR3 regions from genomic DNA. The published analysis was carried out like this. The number of nucleated cells in each sample was estimated by amplification of reference gene primers within the assay. Sequence reads were collapsed and filtered to measure the absolute abundance of every unique TCRbeta CDR3 rearrangement. Productive Simpson clonality was computed per sample as the square root of Simpson's diversity index over productive rearrangements. Held by TCRdb, this immuneACCESS table contains in-frame sequences only and omits some clones. Under half of the omission traces to an unresolved V gene where checked; the cause of the rest is unknown. The V and J calls and clone size were taken over from that table, and D and trimming were inferred from the DNA. A total of about 180,000 clones appear in this sample, about 80% of them only once. The ten biggest clones cover roughly 7.1% of the sample.

Sequences were obtained from peripheral blood. The TCR originated in a human donor in a cohort sampled during active COVID-19.

The CDR3 sequence is CAISEEGARGDIQYF. In nucleotide form, the sequence is TGTGCCATCAGTGAGGAGGGGGCGCGAGGGGACATTCAGTACTTC. This sequence uses TRBV10-3 and TRBJ2-4; the central 7 bases match TRBD1. The germline V gene sets CDR1 to ENHRY and CDR2 to SYGVKD. From the cysteine up to the phenylalanine, the CDR3 has a length of 15 residues. Only the CDR3 part of the read is kept: 45 bases, read in frame from the first base. V trim: 2 bases; J trim: 8 bases; unmatched bases: 9.